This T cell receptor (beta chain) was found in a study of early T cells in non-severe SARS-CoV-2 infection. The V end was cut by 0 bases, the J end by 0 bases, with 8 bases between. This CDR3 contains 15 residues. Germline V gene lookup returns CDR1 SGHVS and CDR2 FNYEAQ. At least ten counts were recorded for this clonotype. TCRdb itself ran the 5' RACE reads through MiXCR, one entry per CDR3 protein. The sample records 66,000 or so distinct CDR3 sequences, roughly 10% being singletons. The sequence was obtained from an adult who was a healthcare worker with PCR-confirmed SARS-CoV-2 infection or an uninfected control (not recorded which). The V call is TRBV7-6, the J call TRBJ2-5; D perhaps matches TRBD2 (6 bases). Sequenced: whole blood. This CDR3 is CASSLARTNQETQYF. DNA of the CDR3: TGTGCCAGCAGCTTAGCCAGGACTAACCAAGAGACCCAGTACTTC.